The following is a T cell receptor beta chain sequence with its context. The protocol was immunoSEQ multiplex PCR, while the TCRdb copy is restricted to in-frame clones and leaves out a portion. Of approximately 220,000 clones listed, about nine tenths were seen once; the top ten hold 1.2%. The source of the sample is a study of blood T cell repertoires in COVID-19. This clonotype was obtained from a man aged 25 to 45 who had recovered from COVID-19. Input material: PBMCs or T cells enriched from blood (not recorded which).

CDR3 DNA sequence: TGTGCCAGTAGTATGACTGGCTACAATGAGCAGTTCTTC. It codes for CASSMTGYNEQFF. The V and J genes are TRBV19 and TRBJ2-1; D uncertain. The CDR3 length is 13 residues. V dropped 3 bases and J dropped 3 bases, with 6 bases sitting between them. Per germline, CDR1 LNHDA and CDR2 SQIVND (reference sequence).